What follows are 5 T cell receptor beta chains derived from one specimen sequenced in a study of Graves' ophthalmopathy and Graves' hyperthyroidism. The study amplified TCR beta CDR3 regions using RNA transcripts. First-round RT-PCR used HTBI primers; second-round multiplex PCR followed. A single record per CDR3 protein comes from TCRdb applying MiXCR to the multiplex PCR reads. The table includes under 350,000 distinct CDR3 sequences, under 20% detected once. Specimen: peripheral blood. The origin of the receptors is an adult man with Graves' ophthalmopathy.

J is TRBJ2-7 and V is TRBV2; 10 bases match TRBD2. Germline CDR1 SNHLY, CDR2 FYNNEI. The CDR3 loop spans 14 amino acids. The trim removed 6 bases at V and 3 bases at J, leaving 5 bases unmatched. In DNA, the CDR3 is TGTGCCAGCAGAGGACTAGCGGCAGTCTACGAGCAGTACTTC. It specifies CASRGLAAVYEQYF. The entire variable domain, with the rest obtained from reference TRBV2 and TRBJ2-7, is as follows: EPEVTQTPSHQVTQMGQEVILRCVPISNHLYFYWYRQILGQKVEFLVSFYNNEISEKSEIFDDQFSVERPDGSNFTLKIRSTKLEDSAMYFCASRGLAAVYEQYFGPGTRLTVT.

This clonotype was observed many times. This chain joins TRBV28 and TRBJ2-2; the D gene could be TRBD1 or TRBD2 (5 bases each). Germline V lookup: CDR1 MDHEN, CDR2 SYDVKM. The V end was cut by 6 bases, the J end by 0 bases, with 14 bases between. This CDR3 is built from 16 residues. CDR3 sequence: CASRFTGATNTGELFF. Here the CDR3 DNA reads TGTGCCAGCAGATTTACCGGGGCCACGAACACCGGGGAGCTGTTTTTT.

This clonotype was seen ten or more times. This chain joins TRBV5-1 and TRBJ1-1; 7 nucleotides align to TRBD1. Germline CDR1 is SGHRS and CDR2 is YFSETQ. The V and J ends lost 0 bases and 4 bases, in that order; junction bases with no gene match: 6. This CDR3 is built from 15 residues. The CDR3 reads CASSLEGRGSTEAFF. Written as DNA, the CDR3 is TGCGCCAGCAGCTTGGAAGGCAGGGGGAGCACTGAAGCTTTCTTT.

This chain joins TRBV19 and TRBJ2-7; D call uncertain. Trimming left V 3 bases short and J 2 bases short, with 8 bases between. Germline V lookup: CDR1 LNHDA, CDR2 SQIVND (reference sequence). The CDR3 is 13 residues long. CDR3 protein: CASSIGPTYEQYF. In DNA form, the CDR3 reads TGTGCCAGTAGTATCGGGCCCACCTACGAGCAGTACTTC.

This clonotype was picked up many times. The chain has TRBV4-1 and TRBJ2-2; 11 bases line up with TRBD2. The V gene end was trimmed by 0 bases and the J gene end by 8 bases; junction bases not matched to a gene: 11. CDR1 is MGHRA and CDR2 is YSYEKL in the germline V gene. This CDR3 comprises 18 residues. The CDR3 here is CASSQEALAGAQGGELFF. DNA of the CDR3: TGCGCCAGCAGCCAAGAAGCACTAGCGGGGGCTCAGGGGGGGGAGCTGTTTTTT.